These 31 T cell receptor beta chains share one sample of origin, sequenced in a study of cytomegalovirus exposure and HLA in healthy donors. Primers: 60 Vbeta forward and 13 Jbeta reverse. TCRdb's table, derived via immunoSEQ multiplex PCR, lists solely in-frame clones and lacks some. Among 85,000 to 100,000 clones listed, approximately 84% were seen once. The sample consisted of PBMCs. These receptors were collected from a woman aged 18-30 years in good health and CMV-seropositive.

There are a few counts of this clone. The junction differs from germline at one of its ends, possibly a read error. The V and J genes are TRBV2 and TRBJ2-3; D is undetermined. Germline CDR1 SNHLY, CDR2 FYNNEI. CDR3 length: 12 residues. CDR3 protein: CASREEPDTQYF. Here the CDR3 DNA reads TGTGCCAGCAGAGAAGAGCCAGATACGCAGTATTTT.

The CDR3 nucleotides are TGTGCCAGCAGCTATGACAGTTTTGGCACTGAAGCTTTCTTT. Translation gives CASSYDSFGTEAFF. The V call is TRBV28, the J call TRBJ1-1; a possible D gene is TRBD1 (5 bases). The CDR3 covers 14 residues. The V end was cut by 6 bases, the J end by 4 bases, with 15 bases between. Germline V gene sequence: CDR1 MDHEN, CDR2 SYDVKM.

The chain recombines TRBV9 with TRBJ2-1, with 13 positions matching TRBD2. The CDR3 extends over 16 amino acids. Germline trimming cut 4 bases from V and 3 bases from J; bases unmatched to any gene: 4. In germline, CDR1 is SGDLS, CDR2 YYNGEE. This CDR3 reads CASSPRLAGGYNEQFF. CDR3 DNA sequence: TGTGCCAGCAGCCCCCGACTAGCGGGGGGCTACAATGAGCAGTTCTTC.

The CDR3 coding sequence is TGTGCCAGCAGTCCGGGACTCTCCTACGAGCAGTACTTC. Amino acid sequence: CASSPGLSYEQYF. V is TRBV28 and J is TRBJ2-7; tentatively, D is TRBD2 (6 bases). Per the germline V gene, CDR1 is MDHEN and CDR2 is SYDVKM. CDR3 length equals 13 residues. V lost 5 bases, J lost 0 bases, and 8 bases lay in between.

The chain combines TRBV5-1 with TRBJ2-7, with D possibly matching TRBD2 (6 bases). The germline gives CDR1 SGHRS, CDR2 YFSETQ. The CDR3 has 13 residues. Trimming removed 4 bases at V and 6 bases at J, with 14 bases between. DNA of the CDR3: TGCGCCAGCAGCCCGTCCCCCGGGGGCGAGCAGTACTTC. Its translation is CASSPSPGGEQYF.

This clone has more than one count but fewer than ten. The chain recombines TRBV4-1 with TRBJ1-4; D is undetermined. V lost 0 bases and J 3 bases, leaving 11 bases between the germline ends. The CDR3 has 16 residues. Germline V gene data show CDR1 as MGHRA and CDR2 as YSYEKL. CDR3 nucleotides: TGCGCCAGCAGCCAAGATGAGGGTTCGGCTAATGAAAAACTGTTTTTT. Its translation is CASSQDEGSANEKLFF.

The V gene is TRBV28, the J gene TRBJ1-2; tentative D call: TRBD1 (6 bases). The CDR3 has 16 residues. V was cut by 4 bases and J by 6 bases, with 21 bases left in between. Germline-derived CDR1 and CDR2 are MDHEN and SYDVKM. CDR3 sequence (DNA): TGTGCCAGCAGTTCGACAACGGCAGGGGTGGTGGATGGCTACACCTTC. Translating gives CASSSTTAGVVDGYTF.

V usage is TRBV7-2 and J usage is TRBJ2-1; possibly TRBD1 for D (6 bases). CDR1 is SGHTA, CDR2 FQGNSA, per germline. V lost 3 bases and J 8 bases, leaving 14 bases between the germline ends. The CDR3 is 14 amino acids. The CDR3 reads CASSFQGRWYEQFF. The CDR3 DNA reads TGTGCCAGCAGCTTTCAGGGGCGGTGGTATGAGCAGTTCTTC. The full variable domain, in which reference TRBV7-2 and TRBJ2-1 provide the parts outside the CDR3, is GAGVSQSPSNKVTEKGKDVELRCDPISGHTALYWYRQSLGQGLEFLIYFQGNSAPDKSGLPSDRFSAERTGGSVSTLTIQRTQQEDSAVYLCASSFQGRWYEQFFGPGTRLTVL.

The chain recombines TRBV4-2 with TRBJ2-3; 12 bases fit TRBD2. V lost 3 bases and J lost 5; bases outside the gene matches: 6. CDR3 length: 16 amino acids. The germline V gene encodes CDR1 LGHNA and CDR2 YNFKEQ. The CDR3 nucleotides read TGTGCCAGCAGCCACCTGGGGACTAGCGGGCTAGATACGCAGTATTTT. Amino acids: CASSHLGTSGLDTQYF.

The chain carries TRBV27 and TRBJ1-4; D is possibly TRBD1 (5 bases). V was trimmed by 10 bases and J by 0 bases, leaving 15 bases between them. The CDR3 runs 15 residues. In germline, CDR1 is MNHEY, CDR2 SMNVEV (reference sequence). The CDR3 sequence is CATKTATATNEKLFF. The CDR3 bases are TGTGCCACCAAGACAGCCACCGCAACTAATGAAAAACTGTTTTTT.

The gene calls are TRBV7-9 and TRBJ2-2; TRBD1 is a possible D gene (6 bases). Trimming left V 7 bases short and J 5 bases short, with 8 bases between. The germline CDR1 and CDR2 sequences are SEHNR and FQNEAQ (reference sequence). The CDR3 totals 12 residues. CDR3 nucleotide sequence: TGTGCCAGCAACCAGGGGACCGGGGAGCTGTTTTTT. It specifies CASNQGTGELFF.

This chain joins TRBV4-1 and TRBJ1-1, with 8 bases fitting TRBD1. This CDR3 region has 14 residues. Germline V gene data show CDR1 as MGHRA and CDR2 as YSYEKL. With V trimmed by 2 bases and J by 7 bases, 6 bases remained unmatched. This CDR3 is CASSQTGGDDEAFF. CDR3 sequence (DNA): TGCGCCAGCAGCCAAACAGGGGGGGACGATGAAGCTTTCTTT.

This chain connects TRBV7-9 to TRBJ2-7, with D tentatively TRBD1 (6 bases). V dropped 4 bases and J dropped 0 bases, with 13 bases sitting between them. The germline V gene has CDR1 SEHNR and CDR2 FQNEAQ (reference sequence). The CDR3 loop spans 15 amino acids. The CDR3 DNA sequence: TGTGCCAGCAGCTGGGGCCGGGACAACTCCTACGAGCAGTACTTC. Translated: CASSWGRDNSYEQYF.

As regards this clone: The same CDR3 arises from other DNA sequences in this sample as well. V usage is TRBV5-6 and J usage is TRBJ2-7, with a tentative D call TRBD1 (6 bases). The CDR3 covers 14 residues. Germline CDR1 is SGHDT and CDR2 is YYEEEE. V lost 0 bases and J 2 bases, leaving 9 bases between the germline ends. CDR3 amino acids: CASSLGDTTYEQYF. Written as DNA, the CDR3 is TGTGCCAGCAGCTTGGGGGACACCACCTACGAGCAGTACTTC.

The J gene is TRBJ1-1, the V gene TRBV15; TRBD1 aligns across 12 bases. Germline CDR1 reads LNHNV; CDR2 reads YYDKDF (reference sequence). CDR3 length: 19 residues. V lost 4 bases and J lost 4; bases outside the gene matches: 16. CDR3 sequence: CATSTRTPGQGASATEAFF. The CDR3 nucleotides read TGTGCCACCAGCACGCGTACTCCGGGACAGGGGGCATCGGCCACTGAAGCTTTCTTT.

The chain is built from TRBV28 and TRBJ1-1, with D unresolved. Trimming shortened V by 4 bases and J by 4 bases, and 13 bases separated the two germline ends. Germline V CDR1 and CDR2: MDHEN, SYDVKM. This CDR3 is built from 14 residues. The CDR3 DNA is TGTGCCAGCAGTTCCGCCGGGAGTAGCACTGAAGCTTTCTTT. Translation: CASSSAGSSTEAFF.

This clone showed up just once. The rearrangement links TRBV5-4 to TRBJ1-2, with 10 bases lining up with TRBD1. Per germline, CDR1 SGHNT and CDR2 YYREEE (reference sequence). CDR3 length equals 14 residues. V shed 4 bases and J 6 bases; nucleotides not matched to a gene: 6. The CDR3 DNA follows: TGTGCCAGCAGCCCGGGACAGGGGTTTAATGGCTACACCTTC. The encoded protein is CASSPGQGFNGYTF.

The rearrangement uses TRBV2 and TRBJ1-5, with a possible D match to TRBD1 (5 bases). The V and J ends lost 3 bases and 2 bases respectively, with 11 bases between them. This CDR3 region has 15 residues. Germline lookup yields CDR1 SNHLY and CDR2 FYNNEI. The DNA for the CDR3 is TGTGCCAGCAGTGAGGAGCAGGGCGGCAATCAGCCCCAGCATTTT. Its protein is CASSEEQGGNQPQHF.

This chain connects TRBV6-4 to TRBJ2-3, with 9 bases aligning to TRBD2. Germline V gene sequence: CDR1 MRHNA, CDR2 SNTAGT. With 8 bases clipped from V and 4 bases from J, the junction kept 7 bases outside the gene matches. This CDR3 spans 14 amino acids. CDR3 nucleotides: TGTGCCAGCTCTAGCGGGGATCCGGCAGATACGCAGTATTTT. Its translation: CASSSGDPADTQYF.

The rearrangement links TRBV4-1 to TRBJ2-7, with 7 nucleotides matching TRBD2. CDR3 length: 15 amino acids. CDR1 is MGHRA and CDR2 is YSYEKL in the germline V gene. J gave up 2 bases and V 0 bases, and 4 bases lay outside the gene matches. The CDR3 reads CASSQEAREAYEQYF. CDR3 DNA: TGCGCCAGCAGCCAAGAAGCCCGGGAGGCCTACGAGCAGTACTTC.

The rearrangement links TRBV6-6 to TRBJ1-5; unclear D gene. Trimming stripped 7 bases from V and 16 bases from J, with 14 bases between. The CDR3 contains 10 residues. Per the germline V gene, CDR1 is MNHNY and CDR2 is SVGAGI (reference sequence). The DNA of the CDR3 is TGTGCCAGCATGGGGAGTGGGAAACATTTT. It translates to CASMGSGKHF.

V is TRBV7-2 and J is TRBJ2-1; 7 bases line up with TRBD2. After removal of 1 base from V and 3 bases from J, the junction contained 3 bases not matched to a gene. The germline V gene encodes CDR1 SGHTA and CDR2 FQGNSA. CDR3 size: 15 residues. DNA of the CDR3: TGTGCCAGCAGCTTAGACGCGGGAGACTACAATGAGCAGTTCTTC. This codes for CASSLDAGDYNEQFF.

J is TRBJ2-7 and V is TRBV28; D is ambiguous. Germline-derived CDR1 and CDR2 are MDHEN and SYDVKM. This CDR3 region has 11 residues. V lost 6 bases, J lost 4 bases, and 7 bases lay in between. DNA of the CDR3: TGTGCCAGCAGCCAATTTTACGAGCAGTACTTC. Its translation: CASSQFYEQYF.

The chain recombines TRBV4-1 with TRBJ1-4, with a tentative D call TRBD1 (6 bases). The V end was cut by 4 bases, the J end by 8 bases, with 20 bases between. The CDR3 sequence is 16 residues long. Per the germline V gene, CDR1 is MGHRA and CDR2 is YSYEKL. The CDR3 nucleotides read TGCGCCAGCAGCCGAAGTCCAGGGGCTTCAGGGGAAAAACTGTTTTTT. Protein: CASSRSPGASGEKLFF.

This clone is labeled medium-sized. The chain joins TRBV10-1 to TRBJ2-1; no firm D call. Per germline, CDR1 WNHNN and CDR2 SYGVQD (reference sequence). This CDR3 contains 14 residues. The V and J ends lost 2 bases and 6 bases respectively, with 11 bases between them. The CDR3 loop reads CASSEAQSGNEQFF. The DNA of the CDR3 is TGCGCCAGCAGTGAGGCGCAATCGGGCAATGAGCAGTTCTTC.

The chain joins TRBV15 to TRBJ2-7; 7 nucleotides align to TRBD1. In germline, CDR1 is LNHNV, CDR2 YYDKDF (reference sequence). This CDR3 has 14 amino acids. V was pared by 1 base and J by 6 bases, with 6 bases of the junction left unmatched. The CDR3 DNA is TGTGCCACCAGCAGAGCCGACAGGGCTGGCGAGCAGTACTTC. Amino acids: CATSRADRAGEQYF.

This sequence joins TRBV27 and TRBJ2-2, with 8 nucleotides matching TRBD2. In germline, CDR1 is MNHEY, CDR2 SMNVEV (reference sequence). The ends lost 5 bases at V and 8 bases at J; junction bases unmatched: 10. The CDR3 has 15 amino acids. CDR3: CASSPGRAGLGELFF. The CDR3 bases are TGTGCCAGCAGTCCCGGGAGGGCCGGGTTGGGGGAGCTGTTTTTT.

This clone was observed a few times. The chain uses TRBV7-9 and TRBJ1-1; tentatively, D is TRBD1 (5 bases). V gave up 1 base and J gave up 8 bases, with 8 bases separating them. This CDR3 comprises 12 residues. Germline V gives CDR1 SEHNR, CDR2 FQNEAQ (reference sequence). The CDR3 DNA reads TGTGCCAGCAGCTTAGTGACAGCCGAAGCTTTCTTT. This encodes CASSLVTAEAFF.

This clone has a handful of counts. The chain is built from TRBV29-1 and TRBJ1-4; the D gene is possibly TRBD1 (5 bases). Looked up from germline, CDR1 is SQVTM and CDR2 is ANQGSEA. The V end lost 7 bases, the J end lost 5 bases, and 11 bases lay between the germline ends. The CDR3 has 12 amino acids. The CDR3: CSAAGLNEKLFF. The CDR3 DNA sequence: TGCAGCGCGGCGGGACTGAATGAAAAACTGTTTTTT.

This chain joins TRBV5-4 and TRBJ2-5, with D possibly matching TRBD2 (5 bases). Germline V CDR1 and CDR2: SGHNT, YYREEE (reference sequence). Trimming cost V 3 bases and J 2 bases, with 14 bases left between them. This CDR3 region has 15 residues. CDR3 sequence: CASSSLVGGQETQYF. As DNA, the CDR3 is TGTGCCAGCAGCTCGCTTGTAGGCGGGCAAGAGACCCAGTACTTC.

The chain carries TRBV28 and TRBJ1-1; no definite D call. Germline CDR1 MDHEN, CDR2 SYDVKM. V lost 2 bases and J lost 1, with 11 bases in between. The CDR3 extends over 15 amino acids. DNA of the CDR3: TGTGCCAGCAGTTTACGGGCCGGGAGGAACACTGAAGCTTTCTTT. It codes for CASSLRAGRNTEAFF. Using reference TRBV28 and TRBJ1-1 for the parts outside the CDR3, the full variable domain is DVKVTQSSRYLVKRTGEKVFLECVQDMDHENMFWYRQDPGLGLRLIYFSYDVKMKEKGDIPEGYSVSREKKERFSLILESASTNQTSMYLCASSLRAGRNTEAFFGQGTRLTVV.